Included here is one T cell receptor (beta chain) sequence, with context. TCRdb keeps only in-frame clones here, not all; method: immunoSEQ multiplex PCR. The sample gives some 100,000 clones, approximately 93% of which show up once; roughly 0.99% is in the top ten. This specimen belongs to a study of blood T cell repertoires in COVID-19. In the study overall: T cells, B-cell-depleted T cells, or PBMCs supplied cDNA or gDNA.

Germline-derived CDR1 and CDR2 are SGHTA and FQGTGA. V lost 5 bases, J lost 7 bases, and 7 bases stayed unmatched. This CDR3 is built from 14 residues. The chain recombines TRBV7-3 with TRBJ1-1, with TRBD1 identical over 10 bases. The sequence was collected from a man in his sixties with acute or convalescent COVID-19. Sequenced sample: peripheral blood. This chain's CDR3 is CASSARGQGGEAFF. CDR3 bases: TGTGCCAGCAGCGCCCGAGGACAGGGGGGTGAAGCTTTCTTT.